Sequencing of this TCR beta chain was carried out in a study of blood T cell repertoires in COVID-19. For the study at large: Acute and convalescent COVID-19 specimens originated in the United States, Italy and Spain. The cDNA or gDNA used as material had been derived from T cells, B-cell-depleted T cells, or PBMCs.

This clone was detected a few times. Authors' data handling: It was from reference gene primer amplification that nucleated cell counts were estimated. Profiled with immunoSEQ multiplex PCR; TCRdb holds only in-frame clones, not every one. The V and J calls and clone size are taken from that table; D and trimming were inferred from the DNA. The table includes around 64,000 clones, about 81% detected once. The CDR3 contains 13 residues. Germline V gene data show CDR1 as SGHAT and CDR2 as FQNNGV. V was shortened by 5 bases and J by 4 bases, with 12 bases between the two germline ends. The origin of this receptor is a human donor in a cohort sampled during active COVID-19. Sequencing used peripheral blood. The chain combines TRBV11-2 with TRBJ2-7; D might be TRBD2 (5 bases). The CDR3 reads CASSIGLVYEQYV. The CDR3 DNA is TGTGCCAGCAGCATTGGACTGGTGTACGAGCAGTACGTC.